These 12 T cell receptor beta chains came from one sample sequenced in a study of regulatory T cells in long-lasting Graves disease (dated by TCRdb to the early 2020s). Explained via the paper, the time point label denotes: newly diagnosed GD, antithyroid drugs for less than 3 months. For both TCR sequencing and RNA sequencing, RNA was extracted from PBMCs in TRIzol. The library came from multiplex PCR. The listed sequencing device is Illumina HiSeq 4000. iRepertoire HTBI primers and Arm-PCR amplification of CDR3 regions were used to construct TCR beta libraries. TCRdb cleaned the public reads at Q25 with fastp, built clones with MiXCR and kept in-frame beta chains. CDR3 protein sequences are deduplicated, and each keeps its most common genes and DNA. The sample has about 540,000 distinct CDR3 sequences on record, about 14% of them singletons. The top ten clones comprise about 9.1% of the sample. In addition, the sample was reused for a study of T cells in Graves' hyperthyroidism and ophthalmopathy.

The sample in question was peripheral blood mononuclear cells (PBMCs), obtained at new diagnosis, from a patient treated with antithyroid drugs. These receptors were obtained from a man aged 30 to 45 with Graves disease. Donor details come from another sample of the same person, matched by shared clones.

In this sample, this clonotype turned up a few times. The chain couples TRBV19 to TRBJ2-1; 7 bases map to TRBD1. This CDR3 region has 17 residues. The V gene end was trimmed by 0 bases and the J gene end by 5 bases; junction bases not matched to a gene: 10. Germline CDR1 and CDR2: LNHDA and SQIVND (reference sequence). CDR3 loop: CASSIDRERGQHNEQFF. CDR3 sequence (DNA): TGTGCCAGTAGTATAGACAGGGAAAGGGGGCAACACAATGAGCAGTTCTTC.

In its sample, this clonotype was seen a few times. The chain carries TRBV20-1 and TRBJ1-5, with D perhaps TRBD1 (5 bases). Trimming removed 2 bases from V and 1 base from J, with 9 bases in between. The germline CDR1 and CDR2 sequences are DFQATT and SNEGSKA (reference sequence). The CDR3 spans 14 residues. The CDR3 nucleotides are TGCAGTGCTAGACCAGGGCCAAGCAATCAGCCCCAGCATTTT. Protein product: CSARPGPSNQPQHF.

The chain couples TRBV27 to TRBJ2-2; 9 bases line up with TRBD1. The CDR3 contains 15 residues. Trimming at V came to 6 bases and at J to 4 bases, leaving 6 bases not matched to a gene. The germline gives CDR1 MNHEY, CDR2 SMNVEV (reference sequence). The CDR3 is CASSPGDRVTGELFF. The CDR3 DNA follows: TGTGCCAGCAGCCCGGGGGACAGGGTCACCGGGGAGCTGTTTTTT.

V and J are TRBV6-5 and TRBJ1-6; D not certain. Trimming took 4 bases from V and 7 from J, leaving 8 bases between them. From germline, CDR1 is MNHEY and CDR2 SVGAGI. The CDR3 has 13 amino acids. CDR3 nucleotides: TGTGCCAGCAGTTGGCAGCGGAATTCACCCCTCCACTTT. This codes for CASSWQRNSPLHF.

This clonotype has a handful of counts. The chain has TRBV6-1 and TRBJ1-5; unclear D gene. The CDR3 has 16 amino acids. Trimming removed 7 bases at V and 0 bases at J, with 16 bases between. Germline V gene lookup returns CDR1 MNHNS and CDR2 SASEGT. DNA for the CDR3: TGTGCCAGCAAAGCCGCCGGACGGTATAGCAATCAGCCCCAGCATTTT. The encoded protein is CASKAAGRYSNQPQHF.

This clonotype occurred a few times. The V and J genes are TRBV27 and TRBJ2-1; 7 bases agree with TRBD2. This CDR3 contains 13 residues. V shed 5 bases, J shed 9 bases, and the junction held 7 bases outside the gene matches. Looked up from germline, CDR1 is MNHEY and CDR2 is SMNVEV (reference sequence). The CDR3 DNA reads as TGTGCCAGCAGTGTAGGGCCTAGCGGTGAGCAGTTCTTC. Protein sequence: CASSVGPSGEQFF.

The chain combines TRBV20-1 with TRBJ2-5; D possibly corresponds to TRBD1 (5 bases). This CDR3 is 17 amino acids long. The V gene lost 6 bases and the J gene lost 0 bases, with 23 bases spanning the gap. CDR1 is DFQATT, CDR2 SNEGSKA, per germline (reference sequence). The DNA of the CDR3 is TGCAGTGCCCGTATACCCCTTGACAGACGGTACCAAGAGACCCAGTACTTC. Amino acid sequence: CSARIPLDRRYQETQYF.

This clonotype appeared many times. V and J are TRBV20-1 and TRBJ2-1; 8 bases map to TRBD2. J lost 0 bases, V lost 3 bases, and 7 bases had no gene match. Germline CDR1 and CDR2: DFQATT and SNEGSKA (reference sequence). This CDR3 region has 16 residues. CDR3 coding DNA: TGCAGTGCTAGTGGGGTAGCGGGGAGCTCCTACAATGAGCAGTTCTTC. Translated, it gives CSASGVAGSSYNEQFF.

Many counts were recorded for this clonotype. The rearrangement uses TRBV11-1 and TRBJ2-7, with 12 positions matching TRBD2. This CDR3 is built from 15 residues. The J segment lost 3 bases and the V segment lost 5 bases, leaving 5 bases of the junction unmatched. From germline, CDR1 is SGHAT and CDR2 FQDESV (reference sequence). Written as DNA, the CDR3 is TGTGCCAGCAGCCAGCTAGCGGGAGGGATCTACGAGCAGTACTTC. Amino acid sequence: CASSQLAGGIYEQYF.

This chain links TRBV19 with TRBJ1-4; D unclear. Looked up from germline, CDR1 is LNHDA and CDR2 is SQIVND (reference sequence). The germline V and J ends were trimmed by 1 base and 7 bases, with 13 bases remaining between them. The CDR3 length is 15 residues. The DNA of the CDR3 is TGTGCCAGTAGTATAGCGCTGGGGATAGTTGAAAAACTGTTTTTT. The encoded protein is CASSIALGIVEKLFF.

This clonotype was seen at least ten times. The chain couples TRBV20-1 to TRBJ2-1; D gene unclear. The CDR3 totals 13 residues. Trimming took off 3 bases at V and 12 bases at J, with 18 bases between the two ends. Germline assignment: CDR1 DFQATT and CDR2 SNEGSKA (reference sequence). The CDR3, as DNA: TGCAGTGCTAGTCCGAGAATCGTAATGGGGCAGTTCTTC. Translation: CSASPRIVMGQFF.

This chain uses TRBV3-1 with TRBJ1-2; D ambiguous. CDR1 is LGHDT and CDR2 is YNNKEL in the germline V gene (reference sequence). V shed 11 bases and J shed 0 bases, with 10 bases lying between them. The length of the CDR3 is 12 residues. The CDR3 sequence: CASDGANYGYTF. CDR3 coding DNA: TGTGCCTCGGACGGAGCTAACTATGGCTACACCTTC.